Listed here are 3 T cell receptor beta chains from one sample, sequenced in a study of OX40 agonist ivuxolimab in advanced cancers. Produced via immunoSEQ multiplex PCR; TCRdb's table is partial and in-frame only. The sample contains over 45,000 clones, around 79% of which appear only once. This sample comprised CD4+ or CD8+ T cells sorted from blood, obtained in a trial of the OX40 agonist ivuxolimab. The receptors come from an adult with an advanced solid tumor such as melanoma, head and neck, liver or kidney cancer.

CDR3: CASSLDLTGRAFF. CDR3 sequence (DNA): TGCGCCAGCAGCTTGGATTTGACAGGGAGAGCTTTCTTT. The chain employs TRBV5-1 and TRBJ1-1, with TRBD1 matching 7 bases. The CDR3 covers 13 residues. The ends lost 0 bases at V and 10 bases at J; junction bases unmatched: 6. Germline loops: CDR1 SGHRS, CDR2 YFSETQ. Supplemented by reference TRBV5-1 and TRBJ1-1, the full variable domain reads KAGVTQTPRYLIKTRGQQVTLSCSPISGHRSVSWYQQTPGQGLQFLFEYFSETQRNKGNFPGRFSGRQFSNSRSEMNVSTLELGDSALYLCASSLDLTGRAFFGQGTRLTVV.

The rearrangement joins TRBV30 to TRBJ1-1; TRBD1 aligns across 8 bases. There are 13 residues in the CDR3. Germline V gives CDR1 GTSNPN, CDR2 SVGIG (reference sequence). Germline trimming cut 4 bases from V and 6 bases from J; bases unmatched to any gene: 7. CDR3 DNA sequence: TGTGCCTGGAATAGACAGGGGCCGGCTGAAGCTTTCTTT. This gives the protein CAWNRQGPAEAFF.

This CDR3 is CASSGEWGQGGNTIYF. Here the CDR3 DNA reads TGTGCCAGCAGCGGGGAATGGGGACAGGGTGGAAACACCATATATTTT. V is TRBV9 and J is TRBJ1-3; 9 nucleotides align to TRBD1. Looked up from germline, CDR1 is SGDLS and CDR2 is YYNGEE. The CDR3 consists of 16 residues. Trimming at V came to 3 bases and at J to 3 bases, leaving 7 bases not matched to a gene. The full variable domain, with the rest looked up from reference TRBV9 and TRBJ1-3, is DSGVTQTPKHLITATGQRVTLRCSPRSGDLSVYWYQQSLDQGLQFLIQYYNGEERAKGNILERFSAQQFPDLHSELNLSSLELGDSALYFCASSGEWGQGGNTIYFGEGSWLTVV.